This TCR beta chain came from a study of sequential checkpoint blockade in melanoma. This CDR3 comprises 15 residues. Germline V gene data show CDR1 as SGDLS and CDR2 as YYNGEE. V shed 0 bases and J shed 2 bases, with 9 bases lying between them. The assay was immunoSEQ multiplex PCR, and TCRdb's table has in-frame clones only and misses some. The sample yields about 18,000 clones, about 26% seen once. As for treatment: randomized to nivolumab then ipilimumab (arm A) or the reverse (arm B). V usage is TRBV9 and J usage is TRBJ2-1; the D gene is possibly TRBD2 (5 bases). The receptor's source is a human donor with melanoma. The material was tumor tissue (inferred from file names), obtained from a patient given nivolumab and ipilimumab in sequence. The CDR3 protein is CASSVGAGAYNEQFF. DNA for the CDR3: TGTGCCAGCAGCGTAGGCGCGGGTGCCTACAATGAGCAGTTCTTC.